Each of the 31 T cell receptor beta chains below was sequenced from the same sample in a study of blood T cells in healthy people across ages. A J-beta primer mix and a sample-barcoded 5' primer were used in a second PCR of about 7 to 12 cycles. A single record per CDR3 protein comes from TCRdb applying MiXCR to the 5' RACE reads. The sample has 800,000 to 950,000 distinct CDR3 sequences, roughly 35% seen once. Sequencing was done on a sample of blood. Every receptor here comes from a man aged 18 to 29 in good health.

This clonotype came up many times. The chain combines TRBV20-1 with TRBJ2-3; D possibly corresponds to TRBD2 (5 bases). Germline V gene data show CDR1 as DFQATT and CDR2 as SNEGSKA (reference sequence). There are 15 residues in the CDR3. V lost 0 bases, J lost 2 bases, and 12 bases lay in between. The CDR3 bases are TGCAGTGCTAGAGATCTCAACGGGATCACAGATACGCAGTATTTT. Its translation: CSARDLNGITDTQYF.

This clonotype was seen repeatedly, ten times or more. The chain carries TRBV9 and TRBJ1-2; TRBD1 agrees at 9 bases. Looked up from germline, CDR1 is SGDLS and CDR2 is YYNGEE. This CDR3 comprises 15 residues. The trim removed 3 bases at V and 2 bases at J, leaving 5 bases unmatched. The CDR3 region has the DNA TGTGCCAGCAGCGCCCCGGGACAGGGCAACTATGGCTACACCTTC. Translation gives CASSAPGQGNYGYTF.

In DNA form, the CDR3 reads TGCAGTGCTCAACAGGGTTATAATTCACCCCTCCACTTT. Translating it yields CSAQQGYNSPLHF. This sequence joins TRBV20-1 and TRBJ1-6, with D maybe TRBD1 (6 bases). Trimming took 5 bases from V and 4 from J, leaving 9 bases between them. The CDR3 contains 13 residues. Germline-derived CDR1 and CDR2 are DFQATT and SNEGSKA (reference sequence).

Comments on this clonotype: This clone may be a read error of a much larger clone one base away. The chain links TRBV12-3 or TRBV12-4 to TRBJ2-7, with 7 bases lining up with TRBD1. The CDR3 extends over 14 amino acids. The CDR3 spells CAGSLGTAYYEQYF. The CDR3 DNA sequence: TGTGCCGGCAGTTTGGGGACAGCCTACTACGAGCAGTACTTC.

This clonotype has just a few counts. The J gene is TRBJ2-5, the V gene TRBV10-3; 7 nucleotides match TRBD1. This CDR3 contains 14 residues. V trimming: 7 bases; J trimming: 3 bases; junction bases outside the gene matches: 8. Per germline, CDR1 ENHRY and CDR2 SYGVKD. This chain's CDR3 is CAIKPGTAEETQYF. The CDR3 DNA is TGTGCCATCAAGCCTGGGACAGCTGAAGAGACCCAGTACTTC.

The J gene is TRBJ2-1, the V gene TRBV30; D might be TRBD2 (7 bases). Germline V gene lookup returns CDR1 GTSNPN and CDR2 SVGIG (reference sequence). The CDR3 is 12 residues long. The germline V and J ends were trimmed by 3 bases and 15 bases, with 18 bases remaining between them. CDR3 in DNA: TGTGCCTGGAGGGTAGAGCGGGACATGGGGTTCTTC. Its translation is CAWRVERDMGFF.

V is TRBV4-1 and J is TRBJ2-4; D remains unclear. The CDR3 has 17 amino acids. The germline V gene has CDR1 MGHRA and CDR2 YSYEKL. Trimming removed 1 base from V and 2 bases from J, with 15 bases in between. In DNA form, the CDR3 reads TGCGCCAGCAGCCAAGTCGACATGGGGATTACCAAAAACATTCAGTACTTC. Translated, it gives CASSQVDMGITKNIQYF.

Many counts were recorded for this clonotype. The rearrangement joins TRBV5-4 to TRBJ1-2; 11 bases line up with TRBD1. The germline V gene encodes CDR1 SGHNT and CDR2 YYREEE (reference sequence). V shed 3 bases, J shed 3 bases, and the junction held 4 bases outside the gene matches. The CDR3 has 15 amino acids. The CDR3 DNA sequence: TGTGCCAGCAGCTCCGGACAGGGGGCCGACTATGGCTACACCTTC. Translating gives CASSSGQGADYGYTF.

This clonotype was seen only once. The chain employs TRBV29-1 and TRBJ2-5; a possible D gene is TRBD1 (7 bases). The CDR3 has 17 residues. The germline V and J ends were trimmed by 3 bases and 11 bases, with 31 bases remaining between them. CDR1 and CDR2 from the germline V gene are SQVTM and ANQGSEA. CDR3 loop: CSVERATRQGGNNEQYF. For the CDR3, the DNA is TGCAGCGTTGAGAGGGCCACCCGACAGGGAGGCAACAATGAGCAGTACTTC.

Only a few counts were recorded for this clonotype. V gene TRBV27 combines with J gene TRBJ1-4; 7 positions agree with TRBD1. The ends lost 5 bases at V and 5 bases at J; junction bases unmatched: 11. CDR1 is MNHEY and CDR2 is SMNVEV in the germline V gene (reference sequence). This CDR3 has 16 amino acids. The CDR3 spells CASSETGVMGNEKLFF. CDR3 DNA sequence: TGTGCCAGCAGTGAAACAGGGGTTATGGGAAATGAAAAACTGTTTTTT. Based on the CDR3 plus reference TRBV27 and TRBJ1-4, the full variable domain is EAQVTQNPRYLITVTGKKLTVTCSQNMNHEYMSWYRQDPGLGLRQIYYSMNVEVTDKGDVPEGYKVSRKEKRNFPLILESPSPNQTSLYFCASSETGVMGNEKLFFGSGTQLSVL.

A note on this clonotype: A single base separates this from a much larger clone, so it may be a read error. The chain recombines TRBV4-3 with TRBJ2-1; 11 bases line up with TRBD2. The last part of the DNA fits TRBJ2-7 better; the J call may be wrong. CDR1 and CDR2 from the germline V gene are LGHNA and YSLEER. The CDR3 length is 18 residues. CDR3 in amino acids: CASSSRLAGFFSYNEQYF. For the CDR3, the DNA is TGCGCCAGCAGCTCAAGACTAGCGGGGTTTTTCTCCTACAATGAGCAGTACTTC.

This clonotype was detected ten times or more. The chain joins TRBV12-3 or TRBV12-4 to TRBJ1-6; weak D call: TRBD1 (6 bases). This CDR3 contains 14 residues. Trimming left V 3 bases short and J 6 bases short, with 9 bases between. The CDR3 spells CASSLGAANSPLHF. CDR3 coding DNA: TGTGCCAGCAGTTTGGGGGCAGCTAATTCACCCCTCCACTTT.

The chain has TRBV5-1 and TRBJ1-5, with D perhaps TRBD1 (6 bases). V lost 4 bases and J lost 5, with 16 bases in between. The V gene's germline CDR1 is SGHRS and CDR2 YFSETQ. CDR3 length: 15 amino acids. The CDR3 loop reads CASSGGITGYQPQHF. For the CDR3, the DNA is TGCGCCAGCAGCGGCGGGATTACAGGGTATCAGCCCCAGCATTTT.

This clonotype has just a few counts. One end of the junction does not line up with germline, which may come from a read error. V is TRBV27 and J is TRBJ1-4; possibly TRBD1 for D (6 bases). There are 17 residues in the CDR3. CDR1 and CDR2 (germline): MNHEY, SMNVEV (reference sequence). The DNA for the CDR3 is TGCACCAGCAGTTTACAAGACAGTCTTAAGGGGGATGAAAAACTGTTTTTT. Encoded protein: CTSSLQDSLKGDEKLFF.

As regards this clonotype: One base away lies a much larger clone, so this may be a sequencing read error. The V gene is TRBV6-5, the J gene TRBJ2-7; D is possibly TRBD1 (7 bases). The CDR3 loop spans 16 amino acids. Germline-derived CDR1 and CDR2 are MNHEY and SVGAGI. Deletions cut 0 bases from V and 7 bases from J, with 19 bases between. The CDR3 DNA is TGTGCCAGCAGTTACTCGTACAGGGGACTCTACAATGAGCAGTACTTC. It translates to CASSYSYRGLYNEQYF.

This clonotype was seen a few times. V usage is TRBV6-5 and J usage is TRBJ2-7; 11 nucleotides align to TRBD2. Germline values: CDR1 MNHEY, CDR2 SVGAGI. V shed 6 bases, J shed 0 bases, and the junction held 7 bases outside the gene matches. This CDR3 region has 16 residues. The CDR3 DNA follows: TGTGCCAGCAGGCTACTAGCGGGGGTGCCCTCCTACGAGCAGTACTTC. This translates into CASRLLAGVPSYEQYF.

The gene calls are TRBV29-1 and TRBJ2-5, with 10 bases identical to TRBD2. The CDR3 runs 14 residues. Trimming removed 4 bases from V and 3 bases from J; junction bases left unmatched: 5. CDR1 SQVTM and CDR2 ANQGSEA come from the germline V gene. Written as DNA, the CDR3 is TGCAGCGTTGGGGAGCGGGGGGGGAAAGAGACCCAGTACTTC. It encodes CSVGERGGKETQYF.

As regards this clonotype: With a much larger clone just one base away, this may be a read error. The CDR3 loop reads CASSERQQETQYF. CDR3 in DNA: TGTGCCAGCAGTGAGCGGCAGCAAGAGACCCAGTACTTC. The chain is built from TRBV6-1 and TRBJ2-5; D gene uncertain. The germline CDR1 and CDR2 sequences are MNHNS and SASEGT. V shed 3 bases and J shed 2 bases, with 7 bases lying between them. There are 13 residues in the CDR3.

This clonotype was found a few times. The CDR3 nucleotides read TGTGCCACCGGGACGTTTAACTATGGCTACACCTTC. Its protein is CATGTFNYGYTF. The V and J genes are TRBV6-5 and TRBJ1-2, with TRBD1 as a possible D gene (5 bases). The CDR3 totals 12 residues. Trimming took off 10 bases at V and 1 base at J, with 10 bases between the two ends. Germline V gene data show CDR1 as MNHEY and CDR2 as SVGAGI.

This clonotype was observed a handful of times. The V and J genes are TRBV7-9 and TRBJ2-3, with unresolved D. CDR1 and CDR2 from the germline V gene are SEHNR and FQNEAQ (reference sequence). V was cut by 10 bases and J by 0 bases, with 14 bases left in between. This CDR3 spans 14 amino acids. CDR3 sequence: CAISPPASTDTQYF. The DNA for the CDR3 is TGTGCCATTTCCCCCCCAGCTAGCACAGATACGCAGTATTTT.

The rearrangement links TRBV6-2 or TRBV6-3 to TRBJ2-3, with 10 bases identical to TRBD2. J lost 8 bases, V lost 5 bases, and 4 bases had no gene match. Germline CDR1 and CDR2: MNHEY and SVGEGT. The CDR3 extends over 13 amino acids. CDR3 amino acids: CASSLSSGGTQYF. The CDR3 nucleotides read TGTGCCAGCAGTCTTTCTAGCGGGGGTACGCAGTATTTT.

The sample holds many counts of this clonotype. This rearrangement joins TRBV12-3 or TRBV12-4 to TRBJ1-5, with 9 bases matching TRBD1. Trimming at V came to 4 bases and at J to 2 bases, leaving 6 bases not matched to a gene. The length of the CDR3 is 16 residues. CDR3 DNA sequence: TGTGCCAGCAGTTCCGGGACAGGGATTCGCAATCAGCCCCAGCATTTT. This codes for CASSSGTGIRNQPQHF.

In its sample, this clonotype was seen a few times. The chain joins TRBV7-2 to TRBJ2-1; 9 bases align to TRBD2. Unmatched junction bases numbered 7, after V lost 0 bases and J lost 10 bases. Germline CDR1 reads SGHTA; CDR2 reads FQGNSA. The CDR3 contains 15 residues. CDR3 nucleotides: TGTGCCAGCAGCTTAGCGGGTACTAGCGGGTCGGAGCAGTTCTTC. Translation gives CASSLAGTSGSEQFF.

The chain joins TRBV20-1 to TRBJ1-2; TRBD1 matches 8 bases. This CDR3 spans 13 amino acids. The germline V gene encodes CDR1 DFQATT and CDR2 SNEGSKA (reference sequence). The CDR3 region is CSPRTGQTYGYTF. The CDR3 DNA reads TGCAGCCCGAGGACAGGGCAGACCTATGGCTACACCTTC.

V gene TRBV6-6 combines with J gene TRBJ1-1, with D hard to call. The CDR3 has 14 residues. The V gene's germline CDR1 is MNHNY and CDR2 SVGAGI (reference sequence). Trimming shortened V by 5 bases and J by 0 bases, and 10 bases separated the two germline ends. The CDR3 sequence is CASSAPGVNTEAFF. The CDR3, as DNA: TGTGCCAGCAGTGCCCCCGGGGTGAACACTGAAGCTTTCTTT.

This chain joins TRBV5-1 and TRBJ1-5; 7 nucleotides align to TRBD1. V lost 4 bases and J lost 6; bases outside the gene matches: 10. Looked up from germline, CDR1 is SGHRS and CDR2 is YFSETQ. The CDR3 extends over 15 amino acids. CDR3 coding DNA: TGCGCCAGCAGCCGAACAGGGGAGGGAGGTCAGCCCCAGCATTTT. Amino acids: CASSRTGEGGQPQHF.

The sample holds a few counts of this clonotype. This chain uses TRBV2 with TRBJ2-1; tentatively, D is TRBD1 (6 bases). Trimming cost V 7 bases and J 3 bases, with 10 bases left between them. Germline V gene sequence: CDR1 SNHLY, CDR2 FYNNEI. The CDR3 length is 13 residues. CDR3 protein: CASNAGDYNEQFF. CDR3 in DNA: TGTGCCAGCAATGCAGGGGACTACAATGAGCAGTTCTTC.

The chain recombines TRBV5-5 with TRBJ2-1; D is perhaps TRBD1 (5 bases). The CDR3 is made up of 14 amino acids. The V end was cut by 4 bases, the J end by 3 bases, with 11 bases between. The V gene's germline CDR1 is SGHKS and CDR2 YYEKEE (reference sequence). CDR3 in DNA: TGTGCCAGCAGCGACGACAGCTACTACAATGAGCAGTTCTTC. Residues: CASSDDSYYNEQFF.

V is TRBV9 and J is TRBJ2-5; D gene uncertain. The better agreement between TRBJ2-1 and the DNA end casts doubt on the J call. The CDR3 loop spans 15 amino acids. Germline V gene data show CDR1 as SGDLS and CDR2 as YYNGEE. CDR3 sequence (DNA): TGTGCCAGCAGCGTAGACGGTACACCGAAGGAGACCCAGTTCTTC. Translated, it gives CASSVDGTPKETQFF.

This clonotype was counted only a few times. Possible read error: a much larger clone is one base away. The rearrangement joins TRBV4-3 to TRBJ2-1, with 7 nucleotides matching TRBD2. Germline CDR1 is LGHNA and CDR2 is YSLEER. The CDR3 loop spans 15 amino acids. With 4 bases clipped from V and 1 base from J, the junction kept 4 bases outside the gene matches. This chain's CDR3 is CASSRSRGSYNEQFF. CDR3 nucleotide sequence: TGCGCCAGCAGCCGGTCGCGGGGGTCCTACAATGAGCAGTTCTTC.

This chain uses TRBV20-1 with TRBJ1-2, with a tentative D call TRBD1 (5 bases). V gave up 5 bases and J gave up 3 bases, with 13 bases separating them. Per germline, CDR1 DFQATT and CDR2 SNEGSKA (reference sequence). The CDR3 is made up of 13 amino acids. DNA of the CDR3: TGCAGTGCTTCCCCGGGGGACCACTATGGCTACACCTTC. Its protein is CSASPGDHYGYTF.